This T cell receptor (beta chain) appears in the sequencing data of a study of beta chain features in type 1 diabetes. Overall study findings and caveats: There was a moderate but significant shortening of TCRB CDR3s in all four CD4+ subsets of Type 1 diabetes patients. For cells with high TCR expression, cDNA sequencing could yield over-representation.

Every bit of the isolated RNA underwent reverse transcription, so sequencing read expressed TCRB transcripts. Sequenced by immunoSEQ multiplex PCR; TCRdb stores in-frame clones only, minus some. The data show over 150,000 clones, approximately 8% seen once. CDR1 SQVTM and CDR2 ANQGSEA come from the germline V gene. Germline trimming cut 7 bases from V and 3 bases from J; bases unmatched to any gene: 13. This CDR3 has 15 residues. This clone was detected a few times. Its antigen is as yet unknown. The origin of this receptor is a man younger than 35 with type 1 diabetes. Material for sequencing was central memory CD4+ T cells from blood. The rearrangement uses TRBV29-1 and TRBJ1-2; 8 nucleotides match TRBD1. The CDR3 nucleotides are TGCAGCGCCATAAGGACAGGGAGGAACGACTATGGCTACACCTTC. Translated: CSAIRTGRNDYGYTF. Looking up the rest from reference TRBV29-1 and TRBJ1-2 gives the full variable domain: SAVISQKPSRDICQRGTSLTIQCQVDSQVTMMFWYRQQPGQSLTLIATANQGSEATYESGFVIDKFPISRPNLTFSTLTVSNMSPEDSSIYLCSAIRTGRNDYGYTFGSGTRLTVV.